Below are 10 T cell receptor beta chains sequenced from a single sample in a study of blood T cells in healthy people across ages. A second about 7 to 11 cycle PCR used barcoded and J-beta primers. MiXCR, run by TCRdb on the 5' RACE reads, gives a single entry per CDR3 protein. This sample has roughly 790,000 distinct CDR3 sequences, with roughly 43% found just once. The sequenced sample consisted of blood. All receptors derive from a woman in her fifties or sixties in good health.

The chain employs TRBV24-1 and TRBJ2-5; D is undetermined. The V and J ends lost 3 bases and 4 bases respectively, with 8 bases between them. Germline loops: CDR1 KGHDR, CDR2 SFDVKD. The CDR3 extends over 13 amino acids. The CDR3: CATSDGPRETQYF. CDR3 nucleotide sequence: TGTGCCACCAGTGATGGCCCCAGAGAGACCCAGTACTTC.

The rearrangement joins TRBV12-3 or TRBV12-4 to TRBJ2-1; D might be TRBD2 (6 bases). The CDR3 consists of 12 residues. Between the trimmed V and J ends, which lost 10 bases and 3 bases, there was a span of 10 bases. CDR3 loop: CAIGRGYNEQFF. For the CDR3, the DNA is TGTGCCATCGGGAGAGGCTACAATGAGCAGTTCTTC.

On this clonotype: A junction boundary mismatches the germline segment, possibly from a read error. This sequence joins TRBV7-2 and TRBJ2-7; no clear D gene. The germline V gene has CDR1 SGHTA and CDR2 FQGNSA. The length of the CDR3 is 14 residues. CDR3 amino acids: CASRADGVSDEQYF. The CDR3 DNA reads TGTGCCAGCAGGGCCGATGGTGTCTCCGACGAGCAGTACTTC. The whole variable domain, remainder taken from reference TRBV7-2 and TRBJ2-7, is GAGVSQSPSNKVTEKGKDVELRCDPISGHTALYWYRQSLGQGLEFLIYFQGNSAPDKSGLPSDRFSAERTGGSVSTLTIQRTQQEDSAVYLCASRADGVSDEQYFGPGTRLTVT.

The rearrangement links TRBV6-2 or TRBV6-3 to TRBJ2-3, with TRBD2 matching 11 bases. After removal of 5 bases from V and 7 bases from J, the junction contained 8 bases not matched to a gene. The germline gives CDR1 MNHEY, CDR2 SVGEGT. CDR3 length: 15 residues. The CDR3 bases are TGTGCCAGCAGTGCAACTAGCGGGGGCCCCAATACGCAGTATTTT. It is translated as CASSATSGGPNTQYF.

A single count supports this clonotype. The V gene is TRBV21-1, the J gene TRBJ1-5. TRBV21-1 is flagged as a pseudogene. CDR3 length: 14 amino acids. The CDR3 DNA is TGTGCCAGCAGCAAGGGCAGAAGCAATCAGCCCCAGCATTTT. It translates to CASSKGRSNQPQHF.

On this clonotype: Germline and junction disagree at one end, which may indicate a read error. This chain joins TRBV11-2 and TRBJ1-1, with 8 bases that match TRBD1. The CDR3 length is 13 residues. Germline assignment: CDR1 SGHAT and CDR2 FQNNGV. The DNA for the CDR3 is TGTGTCAGCGGACGAGACAGGGGAACTGAAGCTTTCTTT. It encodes CVSGRDRGTEAFF.

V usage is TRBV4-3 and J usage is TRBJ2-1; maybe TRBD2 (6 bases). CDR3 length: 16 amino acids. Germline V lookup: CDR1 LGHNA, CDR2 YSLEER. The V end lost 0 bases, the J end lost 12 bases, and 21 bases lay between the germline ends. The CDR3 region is CASSQDLGGSLSGQFF. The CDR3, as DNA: TGCGCCAGCAGCCAAGATCTCGGAGGGAGCCTCTCCGGGCAGTTCTTC.

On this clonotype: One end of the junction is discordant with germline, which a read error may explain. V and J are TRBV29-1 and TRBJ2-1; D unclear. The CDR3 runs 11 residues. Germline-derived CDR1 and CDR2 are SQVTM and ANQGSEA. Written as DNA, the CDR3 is TGCAGCGTTGACGGCGCGAATGGGCAGTTCTTC. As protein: CSVDGANGQFF.

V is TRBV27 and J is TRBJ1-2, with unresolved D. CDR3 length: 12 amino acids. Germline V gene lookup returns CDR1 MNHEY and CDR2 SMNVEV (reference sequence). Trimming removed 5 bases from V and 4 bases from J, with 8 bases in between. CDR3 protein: CASSTPGYGYTF. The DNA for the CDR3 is TGTGCCAGCAGTACCCCCGGCTATGGCTACACCTTC.

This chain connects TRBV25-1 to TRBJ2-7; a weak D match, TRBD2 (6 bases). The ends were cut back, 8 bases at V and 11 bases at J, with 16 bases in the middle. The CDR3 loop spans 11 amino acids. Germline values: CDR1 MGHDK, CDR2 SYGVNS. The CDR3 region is CASGTSAMEYF. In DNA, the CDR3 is TGTGCCAGCGGGACTTCCGCGATGGAGTACTTC.